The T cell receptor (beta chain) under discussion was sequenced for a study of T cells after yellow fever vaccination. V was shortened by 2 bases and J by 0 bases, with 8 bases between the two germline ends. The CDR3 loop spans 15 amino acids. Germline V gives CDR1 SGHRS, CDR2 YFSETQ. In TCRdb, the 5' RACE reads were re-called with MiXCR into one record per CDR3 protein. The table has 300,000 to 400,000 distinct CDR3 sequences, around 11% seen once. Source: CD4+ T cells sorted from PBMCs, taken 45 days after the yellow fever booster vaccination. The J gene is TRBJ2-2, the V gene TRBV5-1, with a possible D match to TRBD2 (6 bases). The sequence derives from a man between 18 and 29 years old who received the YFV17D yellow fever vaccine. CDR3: CASSFGGTNTGELFF. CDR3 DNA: TGCGCCAGCAGCTTCGGGGGAACGAACACCGGGGAGCTGTTTTTT.